The clone carrying this T cell receptor beta chain was recorded at least ten times. Other DNA sequences in this sample translate to the same CDR3. The CDR3 runs to 13 residues. With V trimmed by 5 bases and J by 3 bases, 3 bases remained unmatched. Germline V gene data show CDR1 as MDHEN and CDR2 as SYDVKM. This sample was taken from a study of blood T cell repertoires in COVID-19. Original processing methods: The authors estimated nucleated cell counts from reference gene primer amplification. Generated by immunoSEQ multiplex PCR, the TCRdb table keeps only in-frame clones and is missing some. That table furnishes V, J and clone size, whereas the DNA furnished D and trimming. The table includes roughly 190,000 clones, 86% detected once. Enrolled through a virtual design, the participants were between about 18 and 100 years of age and came from 24 US areas.

The sequenced sample was PBMCs or T cells enriched from blood (not recorded which). The rearrangement uses TRBV28 and TRBJ2-7, with 8 bases fitting TRBD1. This TCR derives from a woman between 35 and 50 years old in a cohort exposed to, infected with or recovered from COVID-19 (not recorded which). The CDR3 is CASSPGQGYEQYF. CDR3 in DNA: TGTGCCAGCAGTCCTGGACAGGGCTACGAGCAGTACTTC.